The sequence of this T cell receptor beta chain was determined in a study of blood T cell repertoires in COVID-19. About the study: PBMCs, B-cell-depleted T cells, or T cells were the source of the cDNA or gDNA that made up the material.

In the study's own analysis: Scientists estimated how many nucleated cells there were by amplifying reference gene primers. Profiling relied on immunoSEQ multiplex PCR, and the TCRdb table lists in-frame clones only, not all of them. D and trimming were read from the DNA, whereas the V and J calls and clone size are those reported in that table. The table lists tens of thousands of clones, approximately 85% of them singletons. The trim removed 7 bases at V and 1 base at J, leaving 7 bases unmatched. The CDR3 runs to 16 residues. CDR1 and CDR2 from the germline V gene are LNHDA and SQIVND (reference sequence).

V gene TRBV19 combines with J gene TRBJ2-2; 9 bases align to TRBD2. The sample was peripheral blood. This receptor was identified in a woman of 80 years or more with active or convalescent COVID-19. This CDR3 is CASIPSGVKNTGELFF. The DNA of the CDR3 is TGTGCCAGTATACCTAGCGGGGTTAAGAACACCGGGGAGCTGTTTTTT.